This TCR beta chain was observed in a study of cytotoxic CD8 clonotypes in ibrutinib-treated CLL. Produced via immunoSEQ multiplex PCR; TCRdb's table is partial and in-frame only. This sample has around 310,000 clones, with 80% found just once. V shed 2 bases and J shed 5 bases, with 10 bases lying between them. Germline V gene lookup returns CDR1 SEHNR and CDR2 FQNEAQ (reference sequence). The CDR3 covers 13 residues. This receptor was obtained from a human donor with chronic lymphocytic leukemia. The V call is TRBV7-9, the J call TRBJ2-7; no firm D call. This specimen consisted of PBMCs, obtained before ibrutinib treatment. CDR3 residues: CASSLSPLDEQYF. The DNA of the CDR3 is TGTGCCAGCAGCTTAAGCCCCCTGGACGAGCAGTACTTC.